Listed here are 13 T cell receptor beta chains from one sample, sequenced in a study of blood T cell repertoires in COVID-19. TCRdb's table, derived via immunoSEQ multiplex PCR, lists solely in-frame clones and lacks some. The table includes about 130,000 clones, around 84% detected once. The sample comprised peripheral blood. The receptors shown here come from a woman of 80 years or more with acute or convalescent COVID-19.

This rearrangement joins TRBV10-2 to TRBJ1-1, with 10 bases identical to TRBD1. After removal of 5 bases from V and 5 bases from J, the junction contained 5 bases not matched to a gene. CDR3 length equals 14 residues. Germline CDR1 and CDR2: WSHSY and SAAADI. In nucleotides, the CDR3 is TGCGCCAGCAGTTGGGACAGGGGCGAGACTGAAGCTTTCTTT. It yields the protein CASSWDRGETEAFF.

In its sample, this clone was seen once. V and J are TRBV5-1 and TRBJ1-4; a weak D match, TRBD1 (5 bases). Germline V lookup: CDR1 SGHRS, CDR2 YFSETQ. Trimming cost V 5 bases and J 7 bases, with 12 bases left between them. The CDR3 runs to 13 residues. In nucleotides, the CDR3 is TGCGCCAGCAGGGGGACTGAGGGTGAAAAACTGTTTTTT. Amino acid sequence: CASRGTEGEKLFF.

V usage is TRBV7-2 and J usage is TRBJ1-1, with 7 bases matching TRBD1. This CDR3 spans 15 amino acids. Germline assignment: CDR1 SGHTA and CDR2 FQGNSA. After removal of 2 bases from V and 1 base from J, the junction contained 4 bases not matched to a gene. The CDR3 DNA reads TGTGCCAGCAGCTTACTCCACAGGGGGAACACTGAAGCTTTCTTT. Translated, it gives CASSLLHRGNTEAFF.

The V call is TRBV27, the J call TRBJ1-4; D is ambiguous. The CDR3 runs to 16 residues. Per germline, CDR1 MNHEY and CDR2 SMNVEV (reference sequence). Between the trimmed V and J ends, which lost 6 bases and 0 bases, there was a span of 14 bases. CDR3 loop: CASRLGRGATNEKLFF. The CDR3 DNA sequence: TGTGCCAGCAGGCTCGGACGGGGAGCAACTAATGAAAAACTGTTTTTT.

This clone was observed a handful of times. This chain connects TRBV7-6 to TRBJ1-5; D not resolved. The CDR3 spans 15 residues. From germline, CDR1 is SGHVS and CDR2 FNYEAQ. With 2 bases removed from V and 2 bases from J, the gap between germline ends came to 10 bases. This chain's CDR3 is CASSLLDGGNQPQHF. DNA of the CDR3: TGTGCCAGCAGCTTACTCGATGGAGGCAATCAGCCCCAGCATTTT.

The V gene is TRBV11-2, the J gene TRBJ2-1; TRBD1 matches at 8 bases. Germline CDR1 and CDR2: SGHAT and FQNNGV. The CDR3 length is 14 residues. V lost 5 bases, J lost 7 bases, and 7 bases stayed unmatched. Here the CDR3 reads CASSPDRVRNEQFF. Written as DNA, the CDR3 is TGTGCCAGCAGCCCGGACAGGGTCCGAAATGAGCAGTTCTTC.

The rearrangement links TRBV30 to TRBJ2-1; TRBD1 matches at 8 bases. The CDR3 extends over 14 amino acids. Per germline, CDR1 GTSNPN and CDR2 SVGIG (reference sequence). After removal of 4 bases from V and 9 bases from J, the junction contained 11 bases not matched to a gene. In DNA form, the CDR3 reads TGTGCCTGGACCCTCAGGGGGCGCTTAGCTGAGCAGTTCTTC. Residues: CAWTLRGRLAEQFF.

The rearrangement joins TRBV3-1 (or the pseudogene TRBV3-2) to TRBJ1-3; tentatively, D is TRBD1 (5 bases). Germline V gives CDR1 LGHDT, CDR2 YNNKEL (reference sequence). This CDR3 region has 12 residues. V was pared by 4 bases and J by 4 bases, with 5 bases between. DNA of the CDR3: TGTGCCAGCAGCCGACAGGGAAACACCATATATTTT. It translates to CASSRQGNTIYF.

In its sample, this clone was seen a few times. The chain has TRBV18 and TRBJ2-2; 9 bases map to TRBD1. Germline loops: CDR1 KGHSH, CDR2 LQKENI. J was trimmed by 5 bases and V by 3 bases; bases with no gene match: 7. This CDR3 is built from 16 residues. The CDR3, as DNA: TGTGCCAGCTCACCTAACAGGGGGCCTCAAACCGGGGAGCTGTTTTTT. Its translation is CASSPNRGPQTGELFF.

The V gene is TRBV18, the J gene TRBJ2-1, with TRBD1 identical over 7 bases. V was pared by 2 bases and J by 0 bases, with 4 bases of the junction left unmatched. Germline CDR1 is KGHSH and CDR2 is LQKENI. This CDR3 spans 16 amino acids. Here the CDR3 reads CASSPTQGSSYNEQFF. As DNA, the CDR3 is TGTGCCAGCTCACCAACACAGGGGAGCTCCTACAATGAGCAGTTCTTC.

Sample share makes this clone medium-sized. V gene TRBV5-1 combines with J gene TRBJ2-3, with 9 bases identical to TRBD2. Germline values: CDR1 SGHRS, CDR2 YFSETQ. CDR3 length: 16 amino acids. Trimming cost V 0 bases and J 0 bases; bases outside gene matches: 2. The CDR3 sequence is CASSLDLAGSTDTQYF. CDR3 coding DNA: TGCGCCAGCAGCTTGGATCTAGCGGGGAGCACAGATACGCAGTATTTT. The whole variable domain, remainder taken from reference TRBV5-1 and TRBJ2-3, is KAGVTQTPRYLIKTRGQQVTLSCSPISGHRSVSWYQQTPGQGLQFLFEYFSETQRNKGNFPGRFSGRQFSNSRSEMNVSTLELGDSALYLCASSLDLAGSTDTQYFGPGTRLTVL.

V and J are TRBV7-2 and TRBJ2-5; 9 bases agree with TRBD2. The CDR3 extends over 13 amino acids. Trimming removed 7 bases from V and 4 bases from J; junction bases left unmatched: 4. Germline CDR1 SGHTA, CDR2 FQGNSA. CDR3 in amino acids: CASTAGGPETQYF. The DNA of the CDR3 is TGTGCCAGCACAGCGGGGGGTCCAGAGACCCAGTACTTC.

V is TRBV9 and J is TRBJ1-1, with D tentatively TRBD1 (5 bases). CDR1 is SGDLS and CDR2 is YYNGEE in the germline V gene. The CDR3 length is 13 residues. Trimming shortened V by 1 base and J by 4 bases, and 8 bases separated the two germline ends. The CDR3 is CASSVRGGTEAFF. CDR3 nucleotide sequence: TGTGCCAGCAGCGTAAGGGGAGGCACTGAAGCTTTCTTT.